This T cell receptor beta chain was identified during a study of CD8 T cells in Susac syndrome. Reverse transcription used about 0.45 to 1 ug RNA and random hexamers. The authors amplified TCR beta CDR3 across 54 Vbeta and 13 Jbeta using immunoSEQ multiplex PCR. TCRdb reprocessed the immunoSEQ multiplex PCR reads with MiXCR, giving one entry per CDR3 protein. The table lists about 200,000 distinct CDR3 sequences, roughly 95% of them singletons. Both CD4+ and CD8+ T cells were negatively isolated, and TEMRA cells underwent FACS enrichment. The germline V gene has CDR1 SGHTA and CDR2 FQGTGA. V lost 5 bases, J lost 2 bases, and 12 bases lay in between. CDR3 length: 14 residues.

J is TRBJ1-1 and V is TRBV7-3; D ambiguous. Sequencing used CD4+ T cells from PBMCs. The sequence derives from a human donor with multiple sclerosis. CDR3 coding DNA: TGTGCCAGCAGCCCAAATCAGGTTAACACTGAAGCTTTCTTT. Translating it yields CASSPNQVNTEAFF.